Listed below are T cell receptor beta chains from one sample, sequenced in a study of shared clonotypes between healthy human individuals. The protocol was immunoSEQ multiplex PCR, while the TCRdb copy is restricted to in-frame clones and leaves out a portion. The data hold under 1,900,000 clones, with roughly 98.5% observed a single time. Sequencing was done on a sample of naive CD4+ T cells sorted from blood. These receptors all stem from a young man in good health. Both conserved end residues are part of each CDR3. A D gene is named only where the DNA matches it firmly. For some rows the clone size is stated as once, few or many, or as a class when expanded; others skip it.

TRBV6-5	-	TRBJ2-3	11	-	TGTGCCAGCAGTAGCGCAGATACGCAGTATTTT	CASSSADTQYF
TRBV29-1	-	TRBJ2-1	14	once	TGCAGCGTTGACTGGACAGTTCCGAACAATGAGCAGTTCTTC	CSVDWTVPNNEQFF
TRBV5-1	TRBD2	TRBJ2-5	17	-	TGCGCCAGCAGCTTGGGACTAGCGGAAACATTACAAGAGACCCAGTACTTC	CASSLGLAETLQETQYF
TRBV6-5	-	TRBJ2-7	11	-	TGTGCCAGCAGTCGGGACTACGAGCAGTACTTC	CASSRDYEQYF
TRBV18	-	TRBJ1-2	14	-	TGTGCCAGCTCACCAAGCGGACTGAGCTATGGCTACACCTTC	CASSPSGLSYGYTF
TRBV7-8	-	TRBJ1-5	16	-	TGTGCCAGCAGCTCCCAACGTTTGACAACTAATCAGCCCCAGCATTTT	CASSSQRLTTNQPQHF
TRBV29-1	TRBD1	TRBJ2-7	14	-	TGCAGCGTTGGGGGACAGGGGCACTCCTACGAGCAGTACTTC	CSVGGQGHSYEQYF
TRBV27	TRBD1	TRBJ2-1	16	-	TGTGCCAGCAGTGTGGGACAGGGGCTTTTCTACAATGAGCAGTTCTTC	CASSVGQGLFYNEQFF
TRBV18	-	TRBJ2-5	14	once	TGTGCCAGCTCACGGTCCCCAGGGATAGAGACCCAGTACTTC	CASSRSPGIETQYF
TRBV9	TRBD2	TRBJ2-2	17	-	TGTGCCAGCAGCGTAACTAGCGGGGCTGGCGGGACCGGGGAGCTGTTTTTT	CASSVTSGAGGTGELFF
TRBV10-1	TRBD1	TRBJ2-7	17	-	TGCGCCAGCAGTGAGGGACAGGGGGCCCTTGGCGGCTACGAGCAGTACTTC	CASSEGQGALGGYEQYF
TRBV7-9	-	TRBJ2-7	13	-	TGTGCCAGCAGCTCCAGAAGAGACTACGAGCAGTACTTC	CASSSRRDYEQYF
TRBV6-1	TRBD1	TRBJ1-4	17	-	TGTGCCAGCAGTGGGGGACAGGGGAGCGTGTTGAATGAAAAACTGTTTTTT	CASSGGQGSVLNEKLFF
TRBV9	TRBD2	TRBJ2-3	15	-	TGTGCCAGCAGCGTAGCGAGCGGGAGCCCAGATACGCAGTATTTT	CASSVASGSPDTQYF
TRBV28	-	TRBJ1-4	16	-	TGTGCCAGCAAGACCACCCCCGCCCGCCGGAATGAAAAACTGTTTTTT	CASKTTPARRNEKLFF
TRBV5-1	-	TRBJ2-3	15	-	TGCGCCAGCAGCGTAGCGGCCCCTAGCACAGATACGCAGTATTTT	CASSVAAPSTDTQYF
TRBV5-5	-	TRBJ2-1	14	-	TGTGCCAGCAGCTACCCGCTTAGAATGAATGAGCAGTTCTTC	CASSYPLRMNEQFF
TRBV27	-	TRBJ2-7	14	-	TGTGCCAGCAGTCGGGACCTCCCGGGCTACGAGCAGTACTTC	CASSRDLPGYEQYF
TRBV19	TRBD1	TRBJ2-7	14	-	TGTGCCAGTAGTATTAGCCGGGACAGCTACGAGCAGTACTTC	CASSISRDSYEQYF
TRBV29-1	TRBD1	TRBJ1-2	14	-	TGCAGCGTAGGGACAGCTGGAGTCTACTATGGCTACACCTTC	CSVGTAGVYYGYTF
TRBV27	TRBD1	TRBJ1-4	18	-	TGTGCCAGCAGGAGCAAGCTGCTGGGGGACAGGGGTAATGAAAAACTGTTTTTT	CASRSKLLGDRGNEKLFF
TRBV7-3	TRBD2	TRBJ2-2	15	-	TGTGCCAGCAGCTTAAACGGGAGGGGCACCGGGGAGCTGTTTTTT	CASSLNGRGTGELFF
TRBV6-1	TRBD2	TRBJ2-3	14	-	TGTGCCAGCAGGACTAGCGGAGTCACAGATACGCAGTATTTT	CASRTSGVTDTQYF
TRBV2	-	TRBJ1-5	14	-	TGTGCCAGCAGTGCGACTGGGCGTGATCAGCCCCAGCATTTT	CASSATGRDQPQHF
TRBV5-1	-	TRBJ2-1	14	-	TGCGCCAGCAGCCCACCGGGAGCTTACAATGAGCAGTTCTTC	CASSPPGAYNEQFF
TRBV4-3	-	TRBJ2-1	15	once	TGCGCCAGCAGCCAAGTCCCTAGCTCCTACAATGAGCAGTTCTTC	CASSQVPSSYNEQFF
TRBV10-1	-	TRBJ2-7	13	-	TGCGCCAGCAGTCGTCTAGGTTCTTACGAGCAGTACTTC	CASSRLGSYEQYF
TRBV5-1	TRBD2	TRBJ2-5	15	-	TGCGCCAGCAGCTTGCTAGCGGGAGAGCAAGAGACCCAGTACTTC	CASSLLAGEQETQYF
TRBV7-2	TRBD1	TRBJ1-5	16	once	TGTGCCAGCAGCTTATTGCGGGACAGGGGTGATCAGCCCCAGCATTTT	CASSLLRDRGDQPQHF
TRBV5-4	TRBD1	TRBJ2-1	15	once	TGTGCCAGCAGCCGTCCCGGGACAGTTTACAATGAGCAGTTCTTC	CASSRPGTVYNEQFF
TRBV13	-	TRBJ1-5	15	-	TGTGCCAGCAGCTGGGGGGTTAGCGGCAATCAGCCCCAGCATTTT	CASSWGVSGNQPQHF
TRBV6-1	-	TRBJ2-7	12	-	TGTGCCAGCAGTGGCCAGGTCTACGAGCAGTACTTC	CASSGQVYEQYF
TRBV5-4	TRBD2	TRBJ2-7	17	-	TGTGCCAGCAGCTCCGGGACTAGCGGGTTGAGCTCCTACGAGCAGTACTTC	CASSSGTSGLSSYEQYF
TRBV13	-	TRBJ2-2	14	once	TGTGCCAGCAGCTTGGAATTGACATCAGGGGAGCTGTTTTTT	CASSLELTSGELFF
TRBV5-4	-	TRBJ1-1	16	-	TGTGCCAGCAGCTTGGACAGAGAGTTGATGAACACTGAAGCTTTCTTT	CASSLDRELMNTEAFF
TRBV19	TRBD1	TRBJ2-1	18	-	TGTGCCAGTAGTCGCACCCCTGCCGGGACAGGGACCTACAATGAGCAGTTCTTC	CASSRTPAGTGTYNEQFF
TRBV30	-	TRBJ1-5	13	-	TGTGCCTGGGGTGACGGAGGCAATCAGCCCCAGCATTTT	CAWGDGGNQPQHF
TRBV9	-	TRBJ2-1	19	once	TGTGCCAGCAGCGTAGGGCTACGGTTGACAGGAAGCTCCTACAATGAGCAGTTCTTC	CASSVGLRLTGSSYNEQFF
TRBV4-1	-	TRBJ2-3	16	-	TGCGCCAGCAGCCACACGTCGGGAACTAGCACAGATACGCAGTATTTT	CASSHTSGTSTDTQYF
TRBV29-1	-	TRBJ2-5	12	once	TGCAGCGTGGGGGACCTGCAAGAGACCCAGTACTTC	CSVGDLQETQYF
TRBV5-1	-	TRBJ2-1	16	-	TGCGCCAGCAGCGCGGCCCTCGTGGGTTCCTACAATGAGCAGTTCTTC	CASSAALVGSYNEQFF
TRBV7-2	-	TRBJ2-1	13	-	TGTGCCAGCAGCCCGGACTTATACAATGAGCAGTTCTTC	CASSPDLYNEQFF
TRBV10-3	-	TRBJ2-1	15	-	TGTGCCATCAGACCTCCCGGCAGCTCCTACAATGAGCAGTTCTTC	CAIRPPGSSYNEQFF
TRBV5-1	-	TRBJ2-3	17	-	TGCGCCAGCAGCTTGGGTATTTCGGCGGGTAGCACAGATACGCAGTATTTT	CASSLGISAGSTDTQYF
TRBV9	TRBD2	TRBJ2-3	18	-	TGTGCCAGCAGCGTGATAGGGGGGACTAGCGGGAGGCCAGATACGCAGTATTTT	CASSVIGGTSGRPDTQYF
TRBV7-6	-	TRBJ2-1	15	-	TGTGCCAGCAGCTCAGATCCTCCCAGCCAAGGGGAGCAGTTCTTC	CASSSDPPSQGEQFF
TRBV28	-	TRBJ2-5	16	-	TGTGCCAGCAGTTTATGGGCCGGGGACGGAGAAGAGACCCAGTACTTC	CASSLWAGDGEETQYF
TRBV4-1	-	TRBJ2-7	16	-	TGCGCCAGCAGCCAAGAAGGGCAGGGGCCCTACTACGAGCAGTACTTC	CASSQEGQGPYYEQYF
TRBV2	TRBD2	TRBJ2-2	18	-	TGTGCCAGCAGTGATCGGACTAGCGGGACTAAGAACACCGGGGAGCTGTTTTTT	CASSDRTSGTKNTGELFF
TRBV28	TRBD2	TRBJ2-1	15	-	TGTGCCAGCAGTTTAAGCGGGAGGGGAGACAATGAGCAGTTCTTC	CASSLSGRGDNEQFF
TRBV18	TRBD2	TRBJ2-1	18	-	TGTGCCAGCTCACCACGGAGCGTAGCGGGAGGGCCCTACAATGAGCAGTTCTTC	CASSPRSVAGGPYNEQFF
TRBV9	TRBD2	TRBJ2-3	18	once	TGTGCCAGCAGCGTAGGCCTAGCGGGAGGTCCAAGTACAGATACGCAGTATTTT	CASSVGLAGGPSTDTQYF
TRBV27	-	TRBJ1-2	14	-	TGTGCCAGCAGTTTTTCCCTCGTATCTTCCGGCTACACCTTC	CASSFSLVSSGYTF
TRBV28	-	TRBJ1-1	12	-	TGTGCCAGCAATCAGGTGAACACTGAAGCTTTCTTT	CASNQVNTEAFF
TRBV6-5	TRBD2	TRBJ2-3	14	-	TGTGCCAGCAGTTATGGGACTAGCGGAGATACGCAGTATTTT	CASSYGTSGDTQYF
TRBV30	-	TRBJ2-6	13	-	TGTGCCGGAGGGTTCTCTGGGGCCAACGTCCTGACTTTC	CAGGFSGANVLTF
TRBV10-3	-	TRBJ2-1	17	-	TGTGCCATCAAGGGGTGGGCTCCCAATAGCTCCTACAATGAGCAGTTCTTC	CAIKGWAPNSSYNEQFF
TRBV18	TRBD2	TRBJ2-5	15	-	TGTGCCACCTCACCCAGACTAGCGGCTCAAGAGACCCAGTACTTC	CATSPRLAAQETQYF
TRBV28	-	TRBJ2-7	14	once	TGTGCCAGCAGTCCACCGGGCCGATCCTACGAGCAGTACTTC	CASSPPGRSYEQYF